Listed here are 21 T cell receptor beta chains from one sample, sequenced in a study of CD8 T cells in ankylosing spondylitis. Each CDR3 protein gets one entry after TCRdb re-called the 5' RACE reads with MiXCR. Seen here are fewer than 350,000 distinct CDR3 sequences, approximately 10% observed once, and the top ten hold 9.1%. The sample consisted of blood, either unsorted or a sorted T cell fraction (not recorded which). The receptors originated from a female donor with ankylosing spondylitis or in good health (not recorded which).

This clonotype has ten or more counts. The chain has TRBV20-1 and TRBJ2-2; D may be TRBD2 (6 bases). Germline-derived CDR1 and CDR2 are DFQATT and SNEGSKA (reference sequence). This CDR3 contains 15 residues. V was cut by 0 bases and J by 3 bases, with 11 bases left in between. CDR3 sequence reads: CSAREPGLYTGELFF. CDR3 coding DNA: TGCAGTGCTAGAGAACCGGGACTCTACACCGGGGAGCTGTTTTTT.

This clonotype was counted a few times. The rearrangement uses TRBV12-3 or TRBV12-4 and TRBJ2-1, with TRBD2 matching 8 bases. With V trimmed by 7 bases and J by 2 bases, 22 bases remained unmatched. The length of the CDR3 is 20 residues. This CDR3 reads CASNPRGGHLFTPTYNEQFF. The CDR3 DNA reads as TGTGCCAGCAACCCACGCGGGGGGCATCTTTTTACGCCTACCTACAATGAGCAGTTCTTC.

Many counts were recorded for this clonotype. This chain joins TRBV20-1 and TRBJ2-1; 7 bases fit TRBD1. Germline CDR1 DFQATT, CDR2 SNEGSKA (reference sequence). The CDR3 extends over 15 amino acids. The V and J ends lost 6 bases and 9 bases, in that order; junction bases with no gene match: 17. This chain's CDR3 is CSAKPGGAVFGEQFF. CDR3 DNA sequence: TGCAGTGCCAAACCAGGGGGTGCAGTTTTTGGTGAGCAGTTCTTC.

This clonotype was counted ten times or more. The V and J genes are TRBV14 and TRBJ2-3; D not resolved. Germline V gives CDR1 SGHDN, CDR2 FVKESK. The CDR3 consists of 14 residues. The V end lost 3 bases, the J end lost 3 bases, and 10 bases lay between the germline ends. CDR3 sequence (DNA): TGTGCCAGCAGCCATTACTCGAGTACAGATACGCAGTATTTT. Residues: CASSHYSSTDTQYF.

The genes are TRBV7-2 and TRBJ2-5; 10 bases line up with TRBD2. The V gene's germline CDR1 is SGHTA and CDR2 FQGNSA. This CDR3 contains 17 residues. The V and J ends lost 9 bases and 1 base, in that order; junction bases with no gene match: 14. For the CDR3, the DNA is TGTGCCAGTAATGCCCCTAGCGGGAGAACGCCCCAAGAGACCCAGTACTTC. It is translated as CASNAPSGRTPQETQYF. The complete variable domain, with remaining parts taken from reference TRBV7-2 and TRBJ2-5, reads GAGVSQSPSNKVTEKGKDVELRCDPISGHTALYWYRQSLGQGLEFLIYFQGNSAPDKSGLPSDRFSAERTGGSVSTLTIQRTQQEDSAVYLCASNAPSGRTPQETQYFGPGTRLLVL.

The rearrangement links TRBV10-3 to TRBJ1-6, with D maybe TRBD1 (6 bases). From germline, CDR1 is ENHRY and CDR2 SYGVKD. Trimming stripped 6 bases from V and 6 bases from J, with 27 bases between. The CDR3 length is 19 residues. The CDR3 protein is CAISPSVFEGGSGNSPLHF. DNA for the CDR3: TGTGCCATCAGCCCCTCCGTATTTGAGGGGGGCTCGGGTAATTCACCCCTCCACTTT.

This clonotype was observed a handful of times. The CDR3 loop is CSAITREGGETQYF. CDR3 DNA sequence: TGCAGTGCTATTACGCGGGAGGGTGGGGAGACCCAGTACTTC. The chain has TRBV20-1 and TRBJ2-5; 9 bases map to TRBD2. There are 14 residues in the CDR3. Germline assignment: CDR1 DFQATT and CDR2 SNEGSKA (reference sequence). The junction had 8 bases not matched to a gene; V was cut back by 4 bases and J by 5 bases.

The rearrangement uses TRBV6-1 and TRBJ2-7; TRBD1 or TRBD2 may be the D gene (7 bases each). V was pared by 6 bases and J by 6 bases, with 15 bases between. CDR3 length: 13 residues. Germline loops: CDR1 MNHNS, CDR2 SASEGT. CDR3 nucleotides: TGTGCCAGCAGAAACAGGGGAGGGCTCGAGCAGTACTTC. Translated: CASRNRGGLEQYF.

This clonotype was observed at least ten times. The chain combines TRBV5-1 with TRBJ2-1, with 7 bases matching TRBD1. The trim removed 3 bases at V and 4 bases at J, leaving 4 bases unmatched. Germline V gives CDR1 SGHRS, CDR2 YFSETQ. The length of the CDR3 is 14 residues. The chain's CDR3 is CASSSPGQYNEQFF. DNA for the CDR3: TGCGCCAGCAGCTCTCCGGGACAGTACAATGAGCAGTTCTTC.

This clonotype appeared many times. The rearrangement uses TRBV20-1 and TRBJ2-1, with D perhaps TRBD1 (6 bases). The germline V gene encodes CDR1 DFQATT and CDR2 SNEGSKA (reference sequence). V lost 0 bases to trimming and J lost 0 bases, with 15 bases between them. This CDR3 is built from 17 residues. CDR3 nucleotides: TGCAGTGCTAGAGAGGGGGCTGGCAAGAGCTCCTACAATGAGCAGTTCTTC. It specifies CSAREGAGKSSYNEQFF.

There are a few counts of this clonotype. V usage is TRBV20-1 and J usage is TRBJ2-2; perhaps TRBD1 as D (5 bases). Deletions cut 0 bases from V and 4 bases from J, with 15 bases between. Germline V gene data show CDR1 as DFQATT and CDR2 as SNEGSKA (reference sequence). The CDR3 loop spans 16 amino acids. CDR3 sequence reads: CSARDPGRASTGELFF. The CDR3 DNA is TGCAGTGCTAGAGATCCCGGCAGGGCGTCCACCGGGGAGCTGTTTTTT.

This clonotype was recorded at least ten times. V and J are TRBV6-2 or TRBV6-3 and TRBJ2-4; D call uncertain. Trimming left V 8 bases short and J 11 bases short, with 13 bases between. The germline CDR1 and CDR2 sequences are MNHEY and SVGEGT. The CDR3 covers 11 residues. The CDR3 spells CASGQQVVQYF. CDR3 nucleotide sequence: TGTGCCAGCGGCCAGCAGGTTGTTCAGTACTTC.

The rearrangement links TRBV3-1 to TRBJ2-1; D gene uncertain. There are 12 residues in the CDR3. Germline V lookup: CDR1 LGHDT, CDR2 YNNKEL (reference sequence). Between the trimmed V and J ends, which lost 3 bases and 10 bases, there was a span of 10 bases. CDR3 DNA: TGTGCCAGCAGCCAGGTAGGCGGAGAGCAGTTCTTC. It is translated as CASSQVGGEQFF.

This clonotype was seen at least ten times. The chain is built from TRBV28 and TRBJ2-7; D possibly corresponds to TRBD2 (6 bases). Germline V gives CDR1 MDHEN, CDR2 SYDVKM. There are 15 residues in the CDR3. The ends were cut back, 3 bases at V and 7 bases at J, with 19 bases in the middle. The DNA of the CDR3 is TGTGCCAGCAGTTTTCTTGCGGGGATATTAAAAGAGCAGTACTTC. It is translated as CASSFLAGILKEQYF.

In its sample, this clonotype was seen many times. The chain has TRBV6-1 and TRBJ2-1; 11 nucleotides agree with TRBD2. This CDR3 is built from 17 residues. Trimming at V came to 4 bases and at J to 2 bases, leaving 7 bases not matched to a gene. The germline V gene encodes CDR1 MNHNS and CDR2 SASEGT. CDR3 sequence: CASSGGSGRAPYNEQFF. The CDR3 DNA sequence: TGTGCCAGCAGTGGAGGTAGCGGGAGGGCCCCCTACAATGAGCAGTTCTTC.

This clonotype has a count of ten or more. This chain uses TRBV12-3 or TRBV12-4 with TRBJ1-6, with TRBD1 matching over 9 bases. The CDR3 is 13 residues long. The V segment lost 6 bases and the J segment 13 bases; nucleotides outside the gene matches: 7. The CDR3 DNA reads as TGTGCCAGCAGCCAGGGACAGGGTTTTCCCCTCCACTTT. This gives the protein CASSQGQGFPLHF.

This clonotype appeared once. The chain carries TRBV5-1 and TRBJ2-7, with D possibly matching TRBD1 (6 bases). In germline, CDR1 is SGHRS, CDR2 YFSETQ. The CDR3 extends over 15 amino acids. Trimming left V 3 bases short and J 3 bases short, with 16 bases between. CDR3 residues: CASSSQGQTHYEQYF. The CDR3 DNA is TGCGCCAGCAGCTCCCAAGGACAGACTCACTACGAGCAGTACTTC.

The sample holds a few counts of this clonotype. The rearrangement uses TRBV20-1 and TRBJ1-6; D might be TRBD1 (6 bases). CDR1 DFQATT and CDR2 SNEGSKA come from the germline V gene (reference sequence). This CDR3 contains 15 residues. V was pared by 5 bases and J by 5 bases, with 16 bases between. CDR3 residues: CSAWSGTNHNSPLHF. CDR3 DNA sequence: TGCAGTGCTTGGTCCGGGACAAACCATAATTCACCCCTCCACTTT.

This clonotype was counted ten times or more. The chain couples TRBV5-1 to TRBJ2-1; D gene uncertain. Germline assignment: CDR1 SGHRS and CDR2 YFSETQ. V lost 1 base, J lost 0 bases, and 5 bases lay in between. The CDR3 is made up of 14 amino acids. DNA of the CDR3: TGCGCCAGCAGCTTGCCTAGCTCCTACAATGAGCAGTTCTTC. The encoded protein is CASSLPSSYNEQFF. The full variable domain, completed using reference TRBV5-1 and TRBJ2-1, is KAGVTQTPRYLIKTRGQQVTLSCSPISGHRSVSWYQQTPGQGLQFLFEYFSETQRNKGNFPGRFSGRQFSNSRSEMNVSTLELGDSALYLCASSLPSSYNEQFFGPGTRLTVL.

Ten or more counts support this clonotype. This rearrangement joins TRBV5-1 to TRBJ2-1; D remains unclear. CDR3 length: 14 residues. The V and J ends lost 5 bases and 2 bases respectively, with 11 bases between them. Per the germline V gene, CDR1 is SGHRS and CDR2 is YFSETQ. DNA of the CDR3: TGCGCCAGCAGATCGACAAATGCCTACAATGAGCAGTTCTTC. Protein sequence: CASRSTNAYNEQFF.

This clonotype was observed a handful of times. The chain joins TRBV12-3 or TRBV12-4 to TRBJ2-3; TRBD2 matches 9 bases. The CDR3 length is 15 residues. V was clipped by 6 bases and J by 0 bases; unmatched bases: 4. CDR3 nucleotide sequence: TGTGCCAGCAGGATGGGACTAGCTAGCACAGATACGCAGTATTTT. Translated: CASRMGLASTDTQYF.